The 11 T cell receptor beta chains reported below all come from one sample, sequenced in a study of blood T cell repertoires in COVID-19. The protocol was immunoSEQ multiplex PCR, while the TCRdb copy is restricted to in-frame clones and leaves out a portion. The sample contains 380,000 or so clones, about 86% of which appear only once. Sequenced: peripheral blood. The receptors here all came from a woman between 55 and 75 years old with COVID-19, enrolled during active disease.

V usage is TRBV7-9 and J usage is TRBJ1-1; TRBD1 agrees at 7 bases. V trimming: 2 bases; J trimming: 4 bases; junction bases outside the gene matches: 4. Germline V gives CDR1 SEHNR, CDR2 FQNEAQ (reference sequence). This CDR3 is 14 amino acids long. The CDR3 DNA is TGTGCCAGCAGCTTACCTACAGGGGTCACTGAAGCTTTCTTT. Amino acid sequence: CASSLPTGVTEAFF.

The chain links TRBV5-8 to TRBJ1-4, with D unresolved. V was cut by 3 bases and J by 7 bases, with 13 bases left in between. The germline V gene encodes CDR1 SGHTS and CDR2 YDEGEE. The CDR3 consists of 14 residues. The CDR3 DNA reads TGTGCCAGCAGCTCTACACGTACAGTTGAAAAACTGTTTTTT. It translates to CASSSTRTVEKLFF.

The CDR3 sequence is CASTDSPSVGSPLHF. CDR3 bases: TGTGCCAGCACCGACAGCCCTAGCGTCGGTTCACCCCTCCACTTT. This chain joins TRBV6-5 and TRBJ1-6, with a weak D call TRBD1 (5 bases). CDR3 length: 15 residues. Looked up from germline, CDR1 is MNHEY and CDR2 is SVGAGI. The germline V and J ends were trimmed by 7 bases and 9 bases, with 19 bases remaining between them.

V gene TRBV5-1 combines with J gene TRBJ2-3; 10 bases agree with TRBD2. The junction had 15 bases not matched to a gene; V was cut back by 4 bases and J by 10 bases. Germline assignment: CDR1 SGHRS and CDR2 YFSETQ. The CDR3 runs to 16 residues. The CDR3: CASSPGDSGGARAQYF. CDR3 coding DNA: TGCGCCAGCAGCCCCGGAGACAGCGGGGGGGCGCGTGCGCAGTATTTT. Looking up the rest from reference TRBV5-1 and TRBJ2-3 gives the full variable domain: KAGVTQTPRYLIKTRGQQVTLSCSPISGHRSVSWYQQTPGQGLQFLFEYFSETQRNKGNFPGRFSGRQFSNSRSEMNVSTLELGDSALYLCASSPGDSGGARAQYFGPGTRLTVL.

This CDR3 is CASSKGSGTGYGYTF. The CDR3 DNA sequence: TGTGCCAGCAGTAAGGGGTCTGGGACAGGGTACGGCTACACCTTC. The chain couples TRBV6-5 to TRBJ1-2; the match to TRBD1 covers 9 bases. V shed 5 bases, J shed 8 bases, and the junction held 12 bases outside the gene matches. This CDR3 spans 15 amino acids. Germline V lookup: CDR1 MNHEY, CDR2 SVGAGI.

This clone was counted once. The gene calls are TRBV5-1 and TRBJ2-7; TRBD2 might be the D (5 bases). Trimming stripped 0 bases from V and 4 bases from J, with 11 bases between. CDR1 SGHRS and CDR2 YFSETQ come from the germline V gene. The CDR3 extends over 14 amino acids. The CDR3: CASSLAGEGYEQYF. The DNA for the CDR3 is TGCGCCAGCAGCTTGGCCGGGGAAGGTTACGAGCAGTACTTC.

The rearrangement uses TRBV3-1 (or the pseudogene TRBV3-2) and TRBJ1-2; maybe TRBD1 (5 bases). CDR3 size: 15 residues. The germline V and J ends were trimmed by 5 bases and 8 bases, with 21 bases remaining between them. Germline V gene sequence: CDR1 LGHDT, CDR2 YNNKEL (reference sequence). The CDR3 loop is CASSSEGNYKRGYTF. CDR3 nucleotides: TGTGCCAGCAGCTCGGAGGGGAACTATAAAAGGGGCTACACCTTC.

This chain links TRBV19 with TRBJ1-5; perhaps TRBD1 as D (6 bases). V lost 6 bases and J 4 bases, leaving 13 bases between the germline ends. Germline V CDR1 and CDR2: LNHDA, SQIVND (reference sequence). The CDR3 runs to 14 residues. CDR3: CASSDTGKNQPQHF. The CDR3 DNA reads as TGTGCCAGTAGCGATACAGGGAAGAATCAGCCCCAGCATTTT.

The chain employs TRBV5-1 and TRBJ1-6, with 7 nucleotides matching TRBD1. Germline V gene lookup returns CDR1 SGHRS and CDR2 YFSETQ. The V segment lost 7 bases and the J segment 5 bases; nucleotides outside the gene matches: 6. The CDR3 spans 14 residues. The CDR3 nucleotides read TGCGCCAGCGGACCGGGACAGAATAATTCACCCCTCCACTTT. It yields the protein CASGPGQNNSPLHF.

V usage is TRBV6-5 and J usage is TRBJ2-5, with 7 bases that match TRBD1. This CDR3 has 14 amino acids. Germline CDR1 and CDR2: MNHEY and SVGAGI. J lost 2 bases, V lost 5 bases, and 5 bases had no gene match. The CDR3 reads CASSPTGEQETQYF. The CDR3, as DNA: TGTGCCAGCAGTCCTACAGGGGAACAAGAGACCCAGTACTTC.

This clone was counted between two and nine times. V is TRBV12-3 or TRBV12-4 and J is TRBJ1-2; D is perhaps TRBD1 (5 bases). Trimming removed 3 bases at V and 5 bases at J, with 10 bases between. The CDR3 sequence is 13 residues long. CDR3 loop: CASSFLGGYGYTF. The CDR3 region has the DNA TGTGCCAGCAGTTTTCTGGGGGGATATGGCTACACCTTC.